The source of this TCR beta chain is a study of T-cell reconstitution after alpha-beta-depleted transplantation in children. Construction of the TCRbeta library involved unique molecular identifiers. MiXCR, applied by TCRdb to the PCR reads, yields one record per CDR3 protein. In the table there are 200,000 to 250,000 distinct CDR3 sequences, approximately 8% of which are singletons. V was pared by 7 bases and J by 5 bases, with 10 bases of the junction left unmatched. This CDR3 has 14 residues. The table lists this clonotype with many counts. This chain links TRBV5-3 with TRBJ2-5, with TRBD2 matching 8 bases. TRBV5-3 is reported as an ORF; its role is uncertain. The material sequenced was PBMCs, mostly from graft donor cells, taken 180 days after TCRalphabeta/CD19-depleted stem cell transplant. The TCR sequence derives from a male patient younger than 18 who had a stem cell transplant for acute lymphoblastic leukemia, so the T cells may come from the graft donor. The DNA of the CDR3 is TGTGCCAGAGACTGCGGGAGGATTGGGGAGACCCAGTACTTC. It codes for CARDCGRIGETQYF.